This passage covers 20 T cell receptor beta chains from one sample sequenced in a study of blood T cell repertoires in COVID-19. Profiling relied on immunoSEQ multiplex PCR, and the TCRdb table lists in-frame clones only, not all of them. The table includes some 290,000 clones, under 90% detected once. What was sequenced was peripheral blood. These receptors all stem from a woman aged 55-70 years with active or convalescent COVID-19.

The V and J genes are TRBV10-3 and TRBJ2-7; 11 nucleotides align to TRBD1. The ends lost 6 bases at V and 4 bases at J; junction bases unmatched: 5. The CDR3 extends over 14 amino acids. CDR1 is ENHRY, CDR2 SYGVKD, per germline. The CDR3 coding sequence is TGTGCCATCAGGGACCGGGACAGGGGGTACGAGCAGTACTTC. Translating gives CAIRDRDRGYEQYF.

This clone showed up just a few times. The rearrangement joins TRBV9 to TRBJ1-6; possibly TRBD1 for D (6 bases). V was pared by 3 bases and J by 13 bases, with 11 bases between. The CDR3 is 12 amino acids. Germline CDR1 reads SGDLS; CDR2 reads YYNGEE. The CDR3 sequence is CASSAQGLPLHF. The DNA of the CDR3 is TGTGCCAGCAGCGCGCAGGGGTTGCCCCTCCACTTT.

This clone showed up just a few times. In DNA form, the CDR3 reads TGTGCCAGCAGTGAAGTGGCAGGGGTAATTCTCGAGCAGTACTTC. Amino acids: CASSEVAGVILEQYF. The chain has TRBV6-1 and TRBJ2-7; D may be TRBD1 (6 bases). The CDR3 extends over 15 amino acids. V was cut by 1 base and J by 6 bases, with 16 bases left in between. The germline V gene encodes CDR1 MNHNS and CDR2 SASEGT.

The chain has TRBV7-9 and TRBJ2-2; 10 nucleotides match TRBD2. With 5 bases clipped from V and 6 bases from J, the junction kept 6 bases outside the gene matches. CDR1 SEHNR and CDR2 FQNEAQ come from the germline V gene (reference sequence). The CDR3 has 15 residues. The chain's CDR3 is CASSGTSGVAGELFF. The CDR3 DNA sequence: TGTGCCAGCAGCGGTACTAGCGGGGTGGCCGGGGAGCTGTTTTTT.

The chain links TRBV4-3 to TRBJ2-3, with D perhaps TRBD2 (5 bases). The CDR3 is 14 residues long. V was shortened by 0 bases and J by 3 bases, with 7 bases between the two germline ends. Per the germline V gene, CDR1 is LGHNA and CDR2 is YSLEER. The chain's CDR3 is CASSQDWETDTQYF. CDR3 nucleotide sequence: TGCGCCAGCAGCCAAGATTGGGAGACAGATACGCAGTATTTT.

The CDR3 spells CASSEAPDVSGGANSYNEQFF. In nucleotides, the CDR3 is TGTGCCAGCAGTGAAGCTCCGGATGTTAGCGGGGGGGCGAACTCCTACAATGAGCAGTTCTTC. The rearrangement uses TRBV6-1 and TRBJ2-1; TRBD2 aligns across 11 bases. The CDR3 consists of 21 residues. CDR1 and CDR2 (germline): MNHNS, SASEGT. The V and J ends lost 0 bases and 0 bases, in that order; junction bases with no gene match: 13.

The V gene is TRBV5-6, the J gene TRBJ2-7; 7 nucleotides match TRBD1. Germline trimming cut 4 bases from V and 3 bases from J; bases unmatched to any gene: 13. Germline V gene sequence: CDR1 SGHDT, CDR2 YYEEEE. The CDR3 totals 16 residues. CDR3 loop: CASSRLPGQTFYEQYF. In DNA form, the CDR3 reads TGTGCCAGCAGCCGATTACCGGGACAGACCTTCTACGAGCAGTACTTC.

This rearrangement joins TRBV10-3 to TRBJ2-2; TRBD2 matches 7 bases. The CDR3 covers 17 residues. The ends lost 4 bases at V and 1 base at J; junction bases unmatched: 9. Germline V gene lookup returns CDR1 ENHRY and CDR2 SYGVKD. CDR3 nucleotide sequence: TGTGCCATCAGTGGTCTAATAGGGAGGGAGAACACCGGGGAGCTGTTTTTT. This codes for CAISGLIGRENTGELFF.

A single count supports this clone. No conserved phenylalanine or tryptophan is present at the end of the CDR3, so a read error is the likely explanation. Because the CDR3's place on the DNA is in doubt, the DNA is left out and the CDR3 is given as listed by TCRdb. The chain couples TRBV2 to TRBJ1-2; the tabulated D call, TRBD1, remains unverified against the DNA. The CDR3 extends over 11 residues, inclusive of both ends. CDR1 and CDR2 (germline): SNHLY, FYNNEI. CDR3 amino acids: CASGGQGALFL.

The V call is TRBV5-4, the J call TRBJ1-2, with D possibly being TRBD1 (6 bases). V shed 7 bases and J shed 7 bases, with 17 bases lying between them. In germline, CDR1 is SGHNT, CDR2 YYREEE (reference sequence). The CDR3 spans 13 residues. CDR3 sequence reads: CASALLGASGYTF. CDR3 coding DNA: TGTGCCAGCGCTCTTTTGGGGGCCAGTGGCTACACCTTC.

The chain recombines TRBV11-2 with TRBJ2-2, with a weak D call TRBD1 (6 bases). CDR1 and CDR2 from the germline V gene are SGHAT and FQNNGV. The V end lost 5 bases, the J end lost 0 bases, and 13 bases lay between the germline ends. This CDR3 comprises 16 residues. CDR3 DNA sequence: TGTGCCAGCAGCCCAAACAGGGTCACGAACACCGGGGAGCTGTTTTTT. Translated, it gives CASSPNRVTNTGELFF.

This rearrangement joins TRBV7-3 to TRBJ2-1; 8 bases are shared with TRBD2. This CDR3 has 13 amino acids. V lost 1 base to trimming and J lost 10 bases; unmatched junction nucleotides: 3. Germline V CDR1 and CDR2: SGHTA, FQGTGA. DNA for the CDR3: TGTGCCAGCAGCTTAAACCGCGGGGGGGAGCAGTTCTTC. Its protein is CASSLNRGGEQFF. Full variable domain (outside the CDR3, taken from reference TRBV7-3 and TRBJ2-1): GAGVSQTPSNKVTEKGKYVELRCDPISGHTALYWYRQSLGQGPEFLIYFQGTGAADDSGLPNDRFFAVRPEGSVSTLKIQRTERGDSAVYLCASSLNRGGEQFFGPGTRLTVL.

The chain uses TRBV2 and TRBJ2-2; possibly TRBD2 for D (7 bases). Trimming took off 7 bases at V and 4 bases at J, with 13 bases between the two ends. Germline V lookup: CDR1 SNHLY, CDR2 FYNNEI. The length of the CDR3 is 14 residues. The CDR3 coding sequence is TGTGCCAGCAAGGGGGGGCTGAGCACCGGGGAGCTGTTTTTT. Its protein is CASKGGLSTGELFF.

The chain employs TRBV14 and TRBJ1-1; perhaps TRBD1 as D (5 bases). V shed 2 bases and J shed 3 bases, with 13 bases lying between them. The length of the CDR3 is 15 residues. Germline V gives CDR1 SGHDN, CDR2 FVKESK. For the CDR3, the DNA is TGTGCCAGCAGCCAACATGAGGCAGGGTACACTGAAGCTTTCTTT. Translation: CASSQHEAGYTEAFF.

V and J are TRBV5-1 and TRBJ1-6, with D perhaps TRBD1 (6 bases). The CDR3 sequence is 19 residues long. Trimming removed 0 bases at V and 7 bases at J, with 23 bases between. From germline, CDR1 is SGHRS and CDR2 YFSETQ. The CDR3 spells CASSLGWRNRDTDNSPLHF. Written as DNA, the CDR3 is TGCGCCAGCAGCTTGGGTTGGCGCAACCGGGACACGGACAATTCACCCCTCCACTTT.

This chain uses TRBV5-1 with TRBJ1-4; D is ambiguous. Trimming shortened V by 4 bases and J by 3 bases, and 10 bases separated the two germline ends. The CDR3 runs to 14 residues. Per germline, CDR1 SGHRS and CDR2 YFSETQ. The CDR3 loop is CASSGGVANEKLFF. In DNA, the CDR3 is TGCGCCAGCAGCGGCGGGGTAGCTAATGAAAAACTGTTTTTT.

The chain is built from TRBV7-2 and TRBJ1-2; tentatively, D is TRBD1 (6 bases). This CDR3 region has 13 residues. Germline assignment: CDR1 SGHTA and CDR2 FQGNSA. Trimming removed 1 base from V and 8 bases from J, with 11 bases in between. The CDR3 DNA is TGTGCCAGCAGCTTAGGACAGGCCGCCGGCTACACCTTC. Its translation is CASSLGQAAGYTF. The variable domain in full, with the rest retrieved from reference TRBV7-2 and TRBJ1-2, is GAGVSQSPSNKVTEKGKDVELRCDPISGHTALYWYRQSLGQGLEFLIYFQGNSAPDKSGLPSDRFSAERTGGSVSTLTIQRTQQEDSAVYLCASSLGQAAGYTFGSGTRLTVV.

This chain uses TRBV3-1 (or the pseudogene TRBV3-2) with TRBJ1-2; 7 bases are shared with TRBD1. The CDR3 is 17 amino acids. The V segment lost 6 bases and the J segment 8 bases; nucleotides outside the gene matches: 21. CDR1 and CDR2 from the germline V gene are LGHDT and YNNKEL (reference sequence). The CDR3 DNA is TGTGCCAGCAGAGAGGGGGCGCATACCCTACGCCCCGGGGGCTACACCTTC. Translated: CASREGAHTLRPGGYTF.

The chain uses TRBV5-1 and TRBJ2-3, with no clear D. The V gene's germline CDR1 is SGHRS and CDR2 YFSETQ. CDR3 length: 12 amino acids. Trimming stripped 0 bases from V and 6 bases from J, with 5 bases between. CDR3 amino acids: CASSLEEDTQYF. As DNA, the CDR3 is TGCGCCAGCAGCTTGGAAGAGGATACGCAGTATTTT.

The rearrangement links TRBV3-1 (or the pseudogene TRBV3-2) to TRBJ1-2; a possible D gene is TRBD1 (6 bases). The V end lost 4 bases, the J end lost 8 bases, and 17 bases lay between the germline ends. The CDR3 consists of 14 residues. Germline assignment: CDR1 LGHDT and CDR2 YNNKEL (reference sequence). Written as DNA, the CDR3 is TGTGCCAGCAGCCGAGGTGGGGGGGCTGCCGGCTACACCTTC. Protein product: CASSRGGGAAGYTF.